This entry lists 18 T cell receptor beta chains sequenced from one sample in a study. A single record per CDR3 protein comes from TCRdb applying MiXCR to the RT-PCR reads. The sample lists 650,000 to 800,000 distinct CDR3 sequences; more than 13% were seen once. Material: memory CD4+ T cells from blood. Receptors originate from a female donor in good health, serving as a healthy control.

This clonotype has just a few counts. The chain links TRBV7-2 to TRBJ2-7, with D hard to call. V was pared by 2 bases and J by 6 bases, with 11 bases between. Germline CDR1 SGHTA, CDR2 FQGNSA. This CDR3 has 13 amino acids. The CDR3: CASSLMDASEQYF. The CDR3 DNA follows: TGTGCCAGCAGCTTAATGGATGCGAGCGAGCAGTACTTC. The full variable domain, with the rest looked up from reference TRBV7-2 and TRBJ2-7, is GAGVSQSPSNKVTEKGKDVELRCDPISGHTALYWYRQSLGQGLEFLIYFQGNSAPDKSGLPSDRFSAERTGGSVSTLTIQRTQQEDSAVYLCASSLMDASEQYFGPGTRLTVT.

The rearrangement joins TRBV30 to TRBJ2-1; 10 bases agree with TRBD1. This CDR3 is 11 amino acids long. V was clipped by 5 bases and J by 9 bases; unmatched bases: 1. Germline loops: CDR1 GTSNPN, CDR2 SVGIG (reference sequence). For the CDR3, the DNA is TGTGCCTGGGGACAGGGGGGTGAGCAGTTCTTC. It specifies CAWGQGGEQFF.

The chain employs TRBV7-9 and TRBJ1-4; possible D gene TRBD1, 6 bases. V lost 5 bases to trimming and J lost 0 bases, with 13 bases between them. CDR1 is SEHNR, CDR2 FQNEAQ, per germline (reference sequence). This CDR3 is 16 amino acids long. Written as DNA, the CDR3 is TGTGCCAGCAGCCAGAGAGGGACAACAACTAATGAAAAACTGTTTTTT. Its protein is CASSQRGTTTNEKLFF.

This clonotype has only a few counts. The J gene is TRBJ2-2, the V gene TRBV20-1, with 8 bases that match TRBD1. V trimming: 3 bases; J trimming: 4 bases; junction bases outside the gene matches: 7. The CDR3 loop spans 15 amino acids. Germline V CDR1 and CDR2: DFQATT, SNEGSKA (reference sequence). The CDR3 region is CSASGQGAFTGELFF. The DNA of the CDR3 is TGCAGTGCTAGTGGTCAGGGGGCTTTCACCGGGGAGCTGTTTTTT.

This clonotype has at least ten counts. CDR3 in DNA: TGTGCCAGCAGTTCCCGGCGGCCCAGGAGTAATGAGCAGTTCTTC. Translated: CASSSRRPRSNEQFF. The gene calls are TRBV12-3 or TRBV12-4 and TRBJ2-1; no clear D. The germline V and J ends were trimmed by 4 bases and 7 bases, with 17 bases remaining between them. The CDR3 is made up of 15 amino acids.

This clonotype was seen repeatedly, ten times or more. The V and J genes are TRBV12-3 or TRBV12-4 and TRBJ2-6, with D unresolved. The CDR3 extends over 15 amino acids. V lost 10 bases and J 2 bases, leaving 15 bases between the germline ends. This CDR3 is CATSDGWAGANVLTF. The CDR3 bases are TGTGCCACCTCGGACGGGTGGGCTGGGGCCAACGTCCTGACTTTC.

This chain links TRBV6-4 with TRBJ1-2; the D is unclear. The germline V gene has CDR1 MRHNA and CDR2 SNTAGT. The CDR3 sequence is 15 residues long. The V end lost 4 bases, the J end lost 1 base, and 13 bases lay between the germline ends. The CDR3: CASSVAAGVNYGYTF. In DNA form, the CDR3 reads TGTGCCAGCAGTGTGGCAGCCGGGGTTAACTATGGCTACACCTTC.

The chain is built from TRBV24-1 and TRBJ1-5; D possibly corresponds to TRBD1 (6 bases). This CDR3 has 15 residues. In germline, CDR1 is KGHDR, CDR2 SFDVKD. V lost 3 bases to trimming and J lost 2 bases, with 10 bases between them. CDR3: CATSDTQGGNQPQHF. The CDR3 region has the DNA TGTGCCACCAGTGATACACAGGGAGGCAATCAGCCCCAGCATTTT.

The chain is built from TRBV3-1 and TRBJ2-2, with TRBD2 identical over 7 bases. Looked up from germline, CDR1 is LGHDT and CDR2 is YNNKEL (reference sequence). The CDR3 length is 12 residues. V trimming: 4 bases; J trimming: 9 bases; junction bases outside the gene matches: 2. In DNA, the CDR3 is TGTGCCAGCAGCCGGGAGGGCCGGGAGCTGTTTTTT. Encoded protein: CASSREGRELFF.

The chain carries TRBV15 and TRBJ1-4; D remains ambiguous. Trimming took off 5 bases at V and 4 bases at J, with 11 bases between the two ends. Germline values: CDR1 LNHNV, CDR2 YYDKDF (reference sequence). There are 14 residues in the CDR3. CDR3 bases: TGTGCCACCAGCTTTATTAGGGATAATGAAAAACTGTTTTTT. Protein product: CATSFIRDNEKLFF.

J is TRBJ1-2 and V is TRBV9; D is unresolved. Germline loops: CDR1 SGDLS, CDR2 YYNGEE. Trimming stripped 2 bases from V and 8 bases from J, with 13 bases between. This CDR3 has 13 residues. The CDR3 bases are TGTGCCAGCAGCGTGCAGTCAGTCAGCGGCTACACCTTC. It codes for CASSVQSVSGYTF.

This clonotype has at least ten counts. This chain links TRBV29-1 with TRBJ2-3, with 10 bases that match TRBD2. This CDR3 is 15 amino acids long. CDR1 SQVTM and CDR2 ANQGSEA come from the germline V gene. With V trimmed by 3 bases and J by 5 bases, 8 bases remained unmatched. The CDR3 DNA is TGCAGCGTTGATGGAGCGGGAGGGTTCGGAGATACGCAGTATTTT. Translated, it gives CSVDGAGGFGDTQYF.

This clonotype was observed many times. CDR3 in amino acids: CSARGQGNQPQHF. The CDR3 DNA reads as TGCAGTGCTAGAGGACAGGGAAATCAGCCCCAGCATTTT. The chain joins TRBV20-1 to TRBJ1-5, with 7 bases fitting TRBD1. Unmatched junction bases numbered 1, after V lost 1 base and J lost 4 bases. The CDR3 runs to 13 residues. CDR1 is DFQATT and CDR2 is SNEGSKA in the germline V gene (reference sequence).

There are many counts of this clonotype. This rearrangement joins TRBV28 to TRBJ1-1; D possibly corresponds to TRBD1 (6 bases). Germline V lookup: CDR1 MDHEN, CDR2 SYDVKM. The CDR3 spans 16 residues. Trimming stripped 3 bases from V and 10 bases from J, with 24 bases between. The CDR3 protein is CASSLLPDLGQGRAFF. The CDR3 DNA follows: TGTGCCAGCAGTTTGCTCCCGGACTTGGGTCAGGGGAGAGCTTTCTTT.

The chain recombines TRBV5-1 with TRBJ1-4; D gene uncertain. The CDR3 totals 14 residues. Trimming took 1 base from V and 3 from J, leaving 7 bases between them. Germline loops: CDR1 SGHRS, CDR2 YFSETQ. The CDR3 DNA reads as TGCGCCAGCAGCTTGATGGGATCTAATGAAAAACTGTTTTTT. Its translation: CASSLMGSNEKLFF.

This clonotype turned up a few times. The CDR3 bases are TGTGCCAGCACCTACGGGCTGGGCGGGTACACTGAAGCTTTCTTT. Amino acids: CASTYGLGGYTEAFF. J is TRBJ1-1 and V is TRBV5-6; no clear D gene. Per germline, CDR1 SGHDT and CDR2 YYEEEE. The length of the CDR3 is 15 residues. The germline V and J ends were trimmed by 6 bases and 3 bases, with 18 bases remaining between them.

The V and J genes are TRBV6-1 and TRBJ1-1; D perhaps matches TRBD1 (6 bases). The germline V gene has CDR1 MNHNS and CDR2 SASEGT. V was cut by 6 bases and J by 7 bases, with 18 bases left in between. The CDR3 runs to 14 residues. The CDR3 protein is CASRERGGLDEAFF. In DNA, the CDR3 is TGTGCCAGCAGAGAACGCGGGGGGCTGGATGAAGCTTTCTTT.

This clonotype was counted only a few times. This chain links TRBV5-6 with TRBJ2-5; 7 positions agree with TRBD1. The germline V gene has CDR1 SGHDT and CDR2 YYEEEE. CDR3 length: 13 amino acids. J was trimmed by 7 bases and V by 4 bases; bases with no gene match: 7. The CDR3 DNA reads TGTGCCAGCAGCCCAAGACAGGGTATGACCCAGTACTTC. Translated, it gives CASSPRQGMTQYF.